This is a list of T cell receptor beta chains from one sample in a study of blood T cell repertoires in COVID-19. Produced via immunoSEQ multiplex PCR; TCRdb's table is partial and in-frame only. Here the sample spans nearly 250,000 clones, about 82% being singletons. Sequenced input: PBMCs or T cells enriched from blood (not recorded which). The receptor set was obtained from a woman in her forties or fifties who had recovered from COVID-19. Both conserved end residues are part of each CDR3. The order of the fields is clone size, CDR3 length, D gene, J gene, V gene, CDR3 protein, CDR3 DNA. The D gene is left open where the match is weak. Size tells how often a clone was seen (once, few, many) or the class of an expanded clone, and some rows leave it out.

.	16	.	TRBJ1-1	TRBV5-4	CASSAEGGRKNTEAFF	TGTGCCAGCAGCGCCGAAGGGGGACGGAAGAACACTGAAGCTTTCTTT
.	13	.	TRBJ1-1	TRBV30	CAWSKLSSTEAFF	TGTGCCTGGAGTAAGTTGAGTAGCACTGAAGCTTTCTTT
.	15	.	TRBJ1-5	TRBV6-5	CASRTTGYSNQPQHF	TGTGCCAGCAGGACGACGGGGTATAGCAATCAGCCCCAGCATTTT
.	15	TRBD1	TRBJ1-2	TRBV18	CASSRDRTANYGYTF	TGTGCCAGCTCACGGGACAGGACGGCTAACTATGGCTACACCTTC
once	13	TRBD1	TRBJ2-7	TRBV29-1	CSVAAGGGYEQYF	TGCAGCGTTGCGGCAGGGGGCGGTTACGAGCAGTACTTC
.	14	.	TRBJ1-2	TRBV6-5	CASIPGEGFYGYTF	TGTGCCAGCATCCCGGGGGAGGGCTTCTATGGCTACACCTTC
.	16	TRBD2	TRBJ2-3	TRBV6-4	CASSPGGTTSTDTQYF	TGTGCCAGCAGCCCGGGGGGGACTACTAGCACAGATACGCAGTATTTT
.	15	TRBD1	TRBJ1-1	TRBV9	CASSVVGTANTEAFF	TGTGCCAGCAGCGTAGTGGGGACAGCGAACACTGAAGCTTTCTTT
.	15	TRBD1	TRBJ2-7	TRBV7-2	CASSPGTGGFNEQYF	TGTGCCAGCAGCCCCGGGACAGGGGGCTTCAACGAGCAGTACTTC
.	16	TRBD1	TRBJ1-2	TRBV6-1	CASSELPGQGYYGYTF	TGTGCCAGCAGTGAGTTACCGGGACAGGGGTACTATGGCTACACCTTC
.	15	TRBD2	TRBJ2-7	TRBV9	CASSPGLAGHYEQYF	TGTGCCAGCAGCCCCGGACTAGCGGGACACTACGAGCAGTACTTC
.	16	.	TRBJ2-1	TRBV7-2	CASSLVPRGGYNEQFF	TGTGCCAGCAGCTTAGTTCCTAGGGGGGGGTACAATGAGCAGTTCTTC
.	13	.	TRBJ2-1	TRBV10-1	CASSDSRALEQFF	TGCGCCAGCAGTGACTCGAGGGCCCTTGAGCAGTTCTTC
.	15	.	TRBJ2-7	TRBV5-1	CASRPEGLSSYEQYF	TGCGCCAGCAGGCCCGAGGGCCTAAGTTCCTACGAGCAGTACTTC
.	17	TRBD1	TRBJ2-2	TRBV7-9	CASSSWDRGQGTGELFF	TGTGCCAGCAGCTCCTGGGACAGGGGACAGGGCACCGGGGAGCTGTTTTTT
.	17	.	TRBJ1-3	TRBV7-2	CASSPGVRTHSGNTIYF	TGTGCCAGCAGCCCAGGGGTCCGGACGCACTCTGGAAACACCATATATTTT
.	14	.	TRBJ2-7	TRBV21-1	CASSKARGRRERYF	TGTGCCAGCAGCAAAGCGCGGGGGCGACGAGAGCGGTACTTC
.	16	.	TRBJ1-6	TRBV20-1	CSASPRQVSYNSPLHF	TGCAGTGCTAGTCCGAGACAGGTCTCCTATAATTCACCCCTCCACTTT
few	14	TRBD1	TRBJ1-6	TRBV3-1/TRBV3-2	CASSDRAGNSPLHF	TGTGCCAGCAGCGACAGGGCAGGTAATTCACCCCTCCACTTT
few	11	.	TRBJ1-2	TRBV10-2	CASSGGGGYTF	TGCGCCAGCAGCGGCGGTGGTGGCTACACCTTC
.	17	TRBD2	TRBJ2-3	TRBV7-2	CASSLGLAGGPGGSQYF	TGTGCCAGCAGCTTAGGACTAGCGGGGGGCCCGGGGGGGTCGCAGTATTTT
.	14	TRBD2	TRBJ2-1	TRBV7-2	CASSSSGGPLEQFF	TGTGCCAGCAGTTCTAGCGGGGGGCCATTGGAGCAGTTCTTC
.	17	TRBD1	TRBJ1-1	TRBV19	CASTLGTGGARYTEAFF	TGTGCCAGTACCCTTGGGACAGGGGGCGCGAGGTACACTGAAGCTTTCTTT